The clone carrying this TCR beta chain was observed a single time. The CDR3 has 14 residues. Trimming cost V 4 bases and J 7 bases; bases outside gene matches: 7. CDR1 is SGHAT, CDR2 FQNNGV, per germline. The data originate from a study of control samples from healthy donors and cancer patients. The data were produced by immunoSEQ multiplex PCR, yet TCRdb's version contains in-frame clones alone and is incomplete. In the table there are 75,000 to 100,000 clones, approximately 86% of which are singletons. Sequenced sample: blood. This TCR derives from a man aged 30-40 years in good health. The V and J genes are TRBV11-2 and TRBJ2-1, with 7 positions matching TRBD2. The CDR3 loop reads CASSSYAGRNEQFF. The CDR3 bases are TGTGCCAGCAGCTCCTACGCCGGGAGGAATGAGCAGTTCTTC.